The 23 T cell receptor beta chains in this list originate from one sample, sequenced in a study of blood T cell repertoires in COVID-19 (dated by TCRdb to 2018 to 2020). Libraries were made using the immunoSEQ multiplex PCR assay. TCRdb re-hosts the immuneACCESS table, in-frame sequences only. Its copies lack some clones; in the studies checked, an unresolved V gene accounts for under half of them, and the cause for the rest is not known. This sample lists about 49,000 clones; around four fifths were detected once. The top ten clones comprise less than 3% of the sample. Source material: peripheral blood. All receptors derive from a woman aged 55 to 70 with acute or convalescent COVID-19.

V gene TRBV5-8 combines with J gene TRBJ2-1; 8 bases fit TRBD2. This CDR3 spans 13 amino acids. The junction had 5 bases not matched to a gene; V was cut back by 3 bases and J by 9 bases. CDR1 is SGHTS, CDR2 YDEGEE, per germline. CDR3: CASSYYGGGEQFF. DNA for the CDR3: TGTGCCAGCAGCTACTACGGGGGGGGTGAGCAGTTCTTC.

This clone came up once. The V gene is TRBV25-1, the J gene TRBJ1-2; 8 bases align to TRBD1. The ends lost 7 bases at V and 8 bases at J; junction bases unmatched: 3. Germline values: CDR1 MGHDK, CDR2 SYGVNS. The length of the CDR3 is 11 residues. CDR3 sequence: CASKQGVGYTF. DNA of the CDR3: TGTGCCAGCAAACAGGGGGTAGGCTACACCTTC.

This rearrangement joins TRBV6-5 to TRBJ2-5, with 9 bases lining up with TRBD2. Germline V gene data show CDR1 as MNHEY and CDR2 as SVGAGI. Trimming at V came to 6 bases and at J to 5 bases, leaving 7 bases not matched to a gene. CDR3 length equals 14 residues. The CDR3 coding sequence is TGTGCCAGCAGGGGCGGGGGGGCTGGTGAGACCCAGTACTTC. Translated: CASRGGGAGETQYF.

On this clone itself: Other DNA sequences of this sample code for an identical CDR3. The V call is TRBV19, the J call TRBJ2-2; 16 bases fit TRBD2. The ends lost 8 bases at V and 7 bases at J; junction bases unmatched: 19. Per germline, CDR1 LNHDA and CDR2 SQIVND (reference sequence). This CDR3 is 20 amino acids long. CDR3 bases: TGTGCCAGTCGTCGGGGGGGGACTAGCGGGAGGGCCAAGGTCTACGGGGAGCTGTTTTTT. Translated: CASRRGGTSGRAKVYGELFF.

V is TRBV5-1 and J is TRBJ1-1; D is undetermined. Germline CDR1 is SGHRS and CDR2 is YFSETQ. Trimming took off 4 bases at V and 1 base at J, with 8 bases between the two ends. The CDR3 covers 13 residues. The CDR3 DNA reads TGCGCCAGCAGCATGCAGGCGAACACTGAAGCTTTCTTT. This codes for CASSMQANTEAFF.

The chain employs TRBV18 and TRBJ1-2, with 9 positions matching TRBD1. The CDR3 extends over 16 amino acids. Trimming removed 2 bases from V and 4 bases from J; junction bases left unmatched: 8. Germline V gene sequence: CDR1 KGHSH, CDR2 LQKENI. The CDR3: CASSPFEQGASYGYTF. DNA for the CDR3: TGTGCCAGCTCACCATTTGAACAGGGGGCCTCCTATGGCTACACCTTC. The complete variable domain, with remaining parts taken from reference TRBV18 and TRBJ1-2, reads NAGVMQNPRHLVRRRGQEARLRCSPMKGHSHVYWYRQLPEEGLKFMVYLQKENIIDESGMPKERFSAEFPKEGPSILRIQQVVRGDSAAYFCASSPFEQGASYGYTFGSGTRLTVV.

This sequence joins TRBV2 and TRBJ1-6; no clear D gene. Trimming cost V 11 bases and J 2 bases, with 19 bases left between them. Germline lookup yields CDR1 SNHLY and CDR2 FYNNEI. CDR3 length: 16 amino acids. The CDR3 DNA reads TGTGCCCGCTCTGGCCTTGGAGGCACCTATAATTCACCCCTCCACTTT. Its protein is CARSGLGGTYNSPLHF.

The chain carries TRBV19 and TRBJ2-3; D gene uncertain. Germline CDR1 and CDR2: LNHDA and SQIVND (reference sequence). This CDR3 spans 15 amino acids. Trimming stripped 6 bases from V and 6 bases from J, with 19 bases between. Here the CDR3 DNA reads TGTGCCAGTAGCCTCTCCCCGGAGACCCCCGATACGCAGTATTTT. Translating gives CASSLSPETPDTQYF. Full variable domain (remainder filled in from reference TRBV19 and TRBJ2-3): DGGITQSPKYLFRKEGQNVTLSCEQNLNHDAMYWYRQDPGQGLRLIYYSQIVNDFQKGDIAEGYSVSREKKESFPLTVTSAQKNPTAFYLCASSLSPETPDTQYFGPGTRLTVL.

This rearrangement joins TRBV27 to TRBJ1-5; the D is unclear. CDR3 length: 14 residues. The V gene's germline CDR1 is MNHEY and CDR2 SMNVEV (reference sequence). V was trimmed by 10 bases and J by 2 bases, leaving 15 bases between them. DNA for the CDR3: TGTGCCACCCAGATACGCTTCGGCAATCAGCCCCAGCATTTT. Its translation is CATQIRFGNQPQHF.

The chain is built from TRBV9 and TRBJ2-7; 9 nucleotides match TRBD2. This CDR3 has 14 amino acids. V was pared by 4 bases and J by 4 bases, with 6 bases of the junction left unmatched. In germline, CDR1 is SGDLS, CDR2 YYNGEE. The DNA for the CDR3 is TGTGCCAGCAGCCTTAGCACTAGCGGGTACGAGCAGTACTTC. This sequence encodes CASSLSTSGYEQYF.

The gene calls are TRBV19 and TRBJ2-1; TRBD2 agrees at 8 bases. V trimming: 6 bases; J trimming: 3 bases; junction bases outside the gene matches: 4. Germline CDR1 reads LNHDA; CDR2 reads SQIVND (reference sequence). The CDR3 is made up of 14 amino acids. CDR3 nucleotide sequence: TGTGCCAGTAGAAGGCGGGAGGACTACAATGAGCAGTTCTTC. Translation gives CASRRREDYNEQFF. The full variable domain, completed using reference TRBV19 and TRBJ2-1, is DGGITQSPKYLFRKEGQNVTLSCEQNLNHDAMYWYRQDPGQGLRLIYYSQIVNDFQKGDIAEGYSVSREKKESFPLTVTSAQKNPTAFYLCASRRREDYNEQFFGPGTRLTVL.

The chain combines TRBV3-1 (or the pseudogene TRBV3-2) with TRBJ1-1; 12 positions agree with TRBD1. The CDR3 sequence is 19 residues long. Germline trimming cut 2 bases from V and 1 base from J; bases unmatched to any gene: 11. The germline V gene has CDR1 LGHDT and CDR2 YNNKEL (reference sequence). CDR3 nucleotide sequence: TGTGCCAGCAGCCAACCCCGGGGGACAGGGGGCGTTGGGAACACTGAAGCTTTCTTT. Protein: CASSQPRGTGGVGNTEAFF.

V is TRBV7-8 and J is TRBJ1-4; D possibly corresponds to TRBD1 (5 bases). The CDR3 is made up of 14 amino acids. Germline V CDR1 and CDR2: SGHVS, FQNEAQ. Trimming pared 7 bases from V and 2 bases from J, leaving 11 bases between. CDR3 in amino acids: CASTLGGTNEKLFF. The CDR3 region has the DNA TGTGCCAGCACCTTGGGGGGGACTAATGAAAAACTGTTTTTT.

The chain carries TRBV28 and TRBJ1-5; no reliable D call. Germline V gives CDR1 MDHEN, CDR2 SYDVKM. This CDR3 contains 14 residues. V was clipped by 5 bases and J by 1 base, with 9 bases between them. The CDR3 coding sequence is TGTGCCAGCAGTCGGAGTGTAAGCAATCAGCCCCAGCATTTT. This encodes CASSRSVSNQPQHF.

The chain couples TRBV7-9 to TRBJ1-5; D is ambiguous. Trimming left V 3 bases short and J 3 bases short, with 3 bases between. CDR1 is SEHNR, CDR2 FQNEAQ, per germline (reference sequence). The CDR3 sequence is 12 residues long. The CDR3 reads CASSFSNQPQHF. The DNA for the CDR3 is TGTGCCAGCAGCTTCTCCAATCAGCCCCAGCATTTT.

This clone has only one observation. The V and J genes are TRBV18 and TRBJ1-5; 8 bases are shared with TRBD1. The junction had 5 bases not matched to a gene; V was cut back by 6 bases and J by 4 bases. From germline, CDR1 is KGHSH and CDR2 LQKENI. CDR3 length: 14 amino acids. The CDR3 spells CASSRGQVNQPQHF. The CDR3 DNA reads as TGTGCCAGCTCCCGGGGACAGGTTAATCAGCCCCAGCATTTT. The complete variable domain, with remaining parts taken from reference TRBV18 and TRBJ1-5, reads NAGVMQNPRHLVRRRGQEARLRCSPMKGHSHVYWYRQLPEEGLKFMVYLQKENIIDESGMPKERFSAEFPKEGPSILRIQQVVRGDSAAYFCASSRGQVNQPQHFGDGTRLSIL.

The V gene is TRBV7-9, the J gene TRBJ1-3; 8 nucleotides match TRBD1. Germline loops: CDR1 SEHNR, CDR2 FQNEAQ (reference sequence). The CDR3 sequence is 15 residues long. V shed 6 bases and J 0 bases; nucleotides not matched to a gene: 4. DNA of the CDR3: TGTGCCAGCAGATCAGGGGGCCGCTCTGGAAACACCATATATTTT. Its translation is CASRSGGRSGNTIYF.

The count of this clone is one. The genes are TRBV5-6 and TRBJ1-2, with TRBD1 as a possible D gene (5 bases). Trimming left V 1 base short and J 5 bases short, with 6 bases between. The CDR3 covers 12 residues. From germline, CDR1 is SGHDT and CDR2 YYEEEE. The CDR3 sequence: CASSLRGYGYTF. The CDR3 DNA is TGTGCCAGCAGCTTGCGGGGGTATGGCTACACCTTC.

The chain combines TRBV12-3 or TRBV12-4 with TRBJ1-1, with 7 bases fitting TRBD1. Trimming cost V 6 bases and J 4 bases; bases outside gene matches: 2. The CDR3 spans 12 residues. This CDR3 is CASSAGGTEAFF. The CDR3 region has the DNA TGTGCCAGCAGCGCAGGGGGCACTGAAGCTTTCTTT.

CDR3 in amino acids: CASSRGQGPGNTIYF. DNA of the CDR3: TGTGCCAGCAGCCGCGGACAGGGCCCTGGAAACACCATATATTTT. The V gene is TRBV3-1 (or the pseudogene TRBV3-2), the J gene TRBJ1-3, with 8 bases lining up with TRBD1. The germline CDR1 and CDR2 sequences are LGHDT and YNNKEL (reference sequence). CDR3 size: 15 residues. After removal of 4 bases from V and 2 bases from J, the junction contained 4 bases not matched to a gene.

CDR3 coding DNA: TGCGCCAGCCACCCGGGGGGGAGCTCCTACGAGCAGTACTTC. It encodes CASHPGGSSYEQYF. The gene calls are TRBV5-1 and TRBJ2-7; 8 nucleotides line up with TRBD2. CDR3 length: 14 residues. With V trimmed by 7 bases and J by 0 bases, 6 bases remained unmatched. In germline, CDR1 is SGHRS, CDR2 YFSETQ.

The chain joins TRBV15 to TRBJ1-1, with TRBD1 matching 11 bases. V lost 5 bases, J lost 1 base, and 9 bases stayed unmatched. The CDR3 is 17 residues long. Germline V gives CDR1 LNHNV, CDR2 YYDKDF (reference sequence). CDR3 nucleotides: TGTGCCACCAGCGGGGGACAGGGGGATGTGACGAACACTGAAGCTTTCTTT. Residues: CATSGGQGDVTNTEAFF.

The gene calls are TRBV27 and TRBJ2-7, with 10 bases aligning to TRBD2. V gave up 3 bases and J gave up 1 base; unmatched junction bases: 12. The CDR3 runs to 18 residues. Germline loops: CDR1 MNHEY, CDR2 SMNVEV (reference sequence). Here the CDR3 reads CASSFRLAGVSGSYEQYF. The CDR3 coding sequence is TGTGCCAGCAGTTTTAGGCTAGCGGGGGTTTCCGGGTCCTACGAGCAGTACTTC.